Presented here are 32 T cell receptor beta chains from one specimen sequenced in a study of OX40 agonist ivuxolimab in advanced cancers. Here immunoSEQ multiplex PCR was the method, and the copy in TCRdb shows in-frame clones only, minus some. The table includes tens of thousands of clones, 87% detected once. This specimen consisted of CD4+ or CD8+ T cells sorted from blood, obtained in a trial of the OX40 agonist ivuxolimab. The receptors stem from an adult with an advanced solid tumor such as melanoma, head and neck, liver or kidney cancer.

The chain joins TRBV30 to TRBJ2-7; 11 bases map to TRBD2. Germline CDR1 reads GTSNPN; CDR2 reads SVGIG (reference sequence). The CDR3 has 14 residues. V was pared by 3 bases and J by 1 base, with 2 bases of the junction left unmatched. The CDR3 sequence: CAWRGLAASYEQYF. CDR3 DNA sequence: TGTGCCTGGAGGGGACTAGCGGCATCCTACGAGCAGTACTTC. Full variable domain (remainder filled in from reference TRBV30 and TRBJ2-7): SQTIHQWPATLVQPVGSPLSLECTVEGTSNPNLYWYRQAAGRGLQLLFYSVGIGQISSEVPQNLSASRPQDRQFILSSKKLLLSDSGFYLCAWRGLAASYEQYFGPGTRLTVT.

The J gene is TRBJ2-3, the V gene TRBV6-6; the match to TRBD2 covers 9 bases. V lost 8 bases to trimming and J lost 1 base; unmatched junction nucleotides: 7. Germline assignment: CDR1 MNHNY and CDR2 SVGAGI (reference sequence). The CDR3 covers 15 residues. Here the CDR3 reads CASPRVAGGTDTQYF. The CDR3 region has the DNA TGTGCCAGCCCCCGGGTAGCGGGAGGCACAGATACGCAGTATTTT.

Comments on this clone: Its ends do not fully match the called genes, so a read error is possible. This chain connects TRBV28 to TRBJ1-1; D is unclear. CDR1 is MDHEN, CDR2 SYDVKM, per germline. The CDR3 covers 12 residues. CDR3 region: CASRTLNTEAFF. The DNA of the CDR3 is TGTGCCAGCAGGACCTTGAATACTGAAGCTTTCTTT.

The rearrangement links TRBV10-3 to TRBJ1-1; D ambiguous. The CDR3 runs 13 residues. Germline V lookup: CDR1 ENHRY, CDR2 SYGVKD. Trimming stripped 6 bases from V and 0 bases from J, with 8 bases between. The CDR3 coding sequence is TGTGCCATCAGCAGCGAGCTGAACACTGAAGCTTTCTTT. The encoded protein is CAISSELNTEAFF.

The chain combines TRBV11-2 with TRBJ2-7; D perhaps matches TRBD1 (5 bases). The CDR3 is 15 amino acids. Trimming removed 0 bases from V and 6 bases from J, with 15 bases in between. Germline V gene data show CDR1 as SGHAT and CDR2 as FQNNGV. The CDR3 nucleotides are TGTGCCAGCAGCTTAGACAGGGTTGGGTATCTCGAGCAGTACTTC. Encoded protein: CASSLDRVGYLEQYF.

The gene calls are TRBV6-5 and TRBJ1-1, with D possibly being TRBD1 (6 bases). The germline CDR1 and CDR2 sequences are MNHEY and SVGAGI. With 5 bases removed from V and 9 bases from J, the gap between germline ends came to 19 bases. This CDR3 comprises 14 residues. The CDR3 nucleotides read TGTGCCAGCAGTCCCACGGACAGACCTTCTCAAGCTTTCTTT. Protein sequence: CASSPTDRPSQAFF.

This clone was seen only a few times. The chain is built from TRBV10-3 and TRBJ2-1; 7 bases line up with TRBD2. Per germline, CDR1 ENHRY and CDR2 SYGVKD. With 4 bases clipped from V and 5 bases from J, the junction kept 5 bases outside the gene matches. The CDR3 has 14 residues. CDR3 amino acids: CAISAGTKHNEQFF. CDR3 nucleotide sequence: TGTGCCATCAGTGCGGGGACTAAGCACAATGAGCAGTTCTTC.

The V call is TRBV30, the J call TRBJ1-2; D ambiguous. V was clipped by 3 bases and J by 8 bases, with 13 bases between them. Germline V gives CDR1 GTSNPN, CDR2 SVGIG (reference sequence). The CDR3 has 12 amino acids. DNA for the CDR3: TGTGCCTGGAGGCGGGCCCAGTTAGGCTACACCTTC. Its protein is CAWRRAQLGYTF.

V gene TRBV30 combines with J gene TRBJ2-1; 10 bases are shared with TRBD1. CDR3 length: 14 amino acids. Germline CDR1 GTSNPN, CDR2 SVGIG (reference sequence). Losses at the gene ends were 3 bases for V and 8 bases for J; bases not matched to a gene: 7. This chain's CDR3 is CAWSVGTGAYEQFF. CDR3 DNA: TGTGCCTGGAGCGTCGGGACAGGGGCATATGAGCAGTTCTTC.

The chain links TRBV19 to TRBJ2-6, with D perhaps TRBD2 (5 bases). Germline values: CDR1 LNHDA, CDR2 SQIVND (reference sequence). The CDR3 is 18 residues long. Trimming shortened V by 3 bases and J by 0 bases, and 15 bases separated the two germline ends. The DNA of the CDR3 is TGTGCCAGTAGTATGACGGGGAACGTAGTCTCTGGGGCCAACGTCCTGACTTTC. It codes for CASSMTGNVVSGANVLTF.

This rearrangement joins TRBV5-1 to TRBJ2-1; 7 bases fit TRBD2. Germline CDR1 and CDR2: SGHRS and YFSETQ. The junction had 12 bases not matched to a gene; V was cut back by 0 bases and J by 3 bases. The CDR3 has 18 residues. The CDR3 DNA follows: TGCGCCAGCAGCTTGGAGGCAACGGGACTAATATACTACAATGAGCAGTTCTTC. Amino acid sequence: CASSLEATGLIYYNEQFF.

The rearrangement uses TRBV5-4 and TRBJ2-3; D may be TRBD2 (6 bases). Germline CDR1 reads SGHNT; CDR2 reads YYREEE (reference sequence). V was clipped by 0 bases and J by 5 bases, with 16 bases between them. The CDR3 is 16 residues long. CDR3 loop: CASSLDAGRGEDTQYF. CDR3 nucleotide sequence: TGTGCCAGCAGCTTGGATGCGGGGCGAGGGGAAGATACGCAGTATTTT. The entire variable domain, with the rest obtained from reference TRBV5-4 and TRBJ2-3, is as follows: ETGVTQSPTHLIKTRGQQVTLRCSSQSGHNTVSWYQQALGQGPQFIFQYYREEENGRGNFPPRFSGLQFPNYSSELNVNALELDDSALYLCASSLDAGRGEDTQYFGPGTRLTVL.

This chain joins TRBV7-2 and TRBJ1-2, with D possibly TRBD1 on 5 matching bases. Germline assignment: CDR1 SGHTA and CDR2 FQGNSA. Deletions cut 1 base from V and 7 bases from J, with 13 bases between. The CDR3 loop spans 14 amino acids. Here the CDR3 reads CASSLGLGEGGYTF. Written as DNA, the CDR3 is TGTGCCAGCAGCTTAGGTCTGGGGGAGGGTGGCTACACCTTC. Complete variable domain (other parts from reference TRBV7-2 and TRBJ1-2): GAGVSQSPSNKVTEKGKDVELRCDPISGHTALYWYRQSLGQGLEFLIYFQGNSAPDKSGLPSDRFSAERTGGSVSTLTIQRTQQEDSAVYLCASSLGLGEGGYTFGSGTRLTVV.

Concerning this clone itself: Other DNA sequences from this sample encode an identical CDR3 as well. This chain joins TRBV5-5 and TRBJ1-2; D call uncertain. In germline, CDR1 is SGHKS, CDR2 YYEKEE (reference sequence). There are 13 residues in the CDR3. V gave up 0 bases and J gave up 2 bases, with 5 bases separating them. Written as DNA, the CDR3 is TGTGCCAGCAGCTTGGCCGGGAACTATGGCTACACCTTC. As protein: CASSLAGNYGYTF.

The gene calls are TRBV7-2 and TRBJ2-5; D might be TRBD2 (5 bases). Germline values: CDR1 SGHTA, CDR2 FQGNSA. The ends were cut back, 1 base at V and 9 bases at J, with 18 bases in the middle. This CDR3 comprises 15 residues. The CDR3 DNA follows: TGTGCCAGCAGCTTAGACGTAGGGAGCTGGGATTCCCAGTACTTC. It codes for CASSLDVGSWDSQYF.

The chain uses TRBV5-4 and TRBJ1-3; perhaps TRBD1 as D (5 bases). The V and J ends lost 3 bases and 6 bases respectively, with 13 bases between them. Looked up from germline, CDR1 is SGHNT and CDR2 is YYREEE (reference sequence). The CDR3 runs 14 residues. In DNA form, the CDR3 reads TGTGCCAGCAGCTACGGGACGGAGAAAAACACCATATATTTT. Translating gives CASSYGTEKNTIYF.

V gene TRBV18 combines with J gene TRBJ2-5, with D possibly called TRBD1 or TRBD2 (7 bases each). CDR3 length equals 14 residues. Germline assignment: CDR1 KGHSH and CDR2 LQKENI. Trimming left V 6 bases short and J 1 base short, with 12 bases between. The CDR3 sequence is CASSRGGSQETQYF. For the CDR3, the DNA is TGTGCCAGCTCCAGGGGGGGAAGCCAAGAGACCCAGTACTTC. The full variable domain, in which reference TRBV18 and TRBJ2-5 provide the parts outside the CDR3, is NAGVMQNPRHLVRRRGQEARLRCSPMKGHSHVYWYRQLPEEGLKFMVYLQKENIIDESGMPKERFSAEFPKEGPSILRIQQVVRGDSAAYFCASSRGGSQETQYFGPGTRLLVL.

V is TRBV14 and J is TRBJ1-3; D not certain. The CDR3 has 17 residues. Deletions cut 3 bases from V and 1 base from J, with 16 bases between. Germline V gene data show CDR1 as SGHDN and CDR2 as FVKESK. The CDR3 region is CASSHLSTALSGNTIYF. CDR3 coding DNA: TGTGCCAGCAGCCATTTGAGCACGGCGCTATCTGGAAACACCATATATTTT.

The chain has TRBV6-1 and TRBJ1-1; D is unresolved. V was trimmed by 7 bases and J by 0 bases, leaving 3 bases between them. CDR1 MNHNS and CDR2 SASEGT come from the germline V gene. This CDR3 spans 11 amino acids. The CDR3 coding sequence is TGTGCCAGCAAGGTGAACACTGAAGCTTTCTTT. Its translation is CASKVNTEAFF.

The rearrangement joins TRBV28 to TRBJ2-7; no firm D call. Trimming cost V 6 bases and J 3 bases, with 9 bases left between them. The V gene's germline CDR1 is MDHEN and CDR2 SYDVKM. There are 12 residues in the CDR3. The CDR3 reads CASSSTYYEQYF. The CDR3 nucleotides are TGTGCCAGCAGCTCCACCTACTACGAGCAGTACTTC.

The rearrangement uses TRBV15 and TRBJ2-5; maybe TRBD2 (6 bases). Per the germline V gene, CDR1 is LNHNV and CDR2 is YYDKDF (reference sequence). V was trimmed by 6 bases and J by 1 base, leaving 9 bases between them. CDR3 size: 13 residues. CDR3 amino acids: CATSTGVQETQYF. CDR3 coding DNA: TGTGCCACCAGTACGGGGGTCCAAGAGACCCAGTACTTC.

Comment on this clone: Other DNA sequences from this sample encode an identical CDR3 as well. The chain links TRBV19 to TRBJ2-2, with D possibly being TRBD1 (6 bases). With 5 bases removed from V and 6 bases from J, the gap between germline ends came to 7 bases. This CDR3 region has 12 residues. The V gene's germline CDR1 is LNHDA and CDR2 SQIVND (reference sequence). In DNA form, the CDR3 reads TGTGCCAGTAGTGAGGGGGCCGGGGAGCTGTTTTTT. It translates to CASSEGAGELFF.

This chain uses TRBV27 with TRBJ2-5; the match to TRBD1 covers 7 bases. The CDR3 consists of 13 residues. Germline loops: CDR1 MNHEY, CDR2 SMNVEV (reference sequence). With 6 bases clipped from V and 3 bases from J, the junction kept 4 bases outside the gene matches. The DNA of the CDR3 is TGTGCCAGCAGCCGGGACAGTGAAGAGACCCAGTACTTC. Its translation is CASSRDSEETQYF.

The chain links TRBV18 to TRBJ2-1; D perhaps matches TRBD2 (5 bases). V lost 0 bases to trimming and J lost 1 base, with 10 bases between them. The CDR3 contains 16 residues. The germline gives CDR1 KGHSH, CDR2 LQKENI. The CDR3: CASSPPGGPSYNEQFF. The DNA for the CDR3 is TGTGCCAGCTCACCACCAGGCGGGCCTTCCTACAATGAGCAGTTCTTC. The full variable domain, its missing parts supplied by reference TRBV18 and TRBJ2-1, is NAGVMQNPRHLVRRRGQEARLRCSPMKGHSHVYWYRQLPEEGLKFMVYLQKENIIDESGMPKERFSAEFPKEGPSILRIQQVVRGDSAAYFCASSPPGGPSYNEQFFGPGTRLTVL.

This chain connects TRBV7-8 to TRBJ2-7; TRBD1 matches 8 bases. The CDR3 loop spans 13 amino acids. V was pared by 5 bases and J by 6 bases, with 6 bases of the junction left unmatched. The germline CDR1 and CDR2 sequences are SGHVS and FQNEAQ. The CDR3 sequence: CASSGTGLAEQYF. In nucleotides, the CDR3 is TGTGCCAGCAGCGGGACAGGTCTGGCCGAGCAGTACTTC.

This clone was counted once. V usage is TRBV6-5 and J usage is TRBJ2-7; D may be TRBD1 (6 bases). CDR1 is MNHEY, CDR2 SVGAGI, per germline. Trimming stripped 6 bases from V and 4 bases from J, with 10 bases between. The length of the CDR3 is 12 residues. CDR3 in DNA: TGTGCCAGCAGATCTACAGGGTACGAGCAGTACTTC. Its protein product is CASRSTGYEQYF.

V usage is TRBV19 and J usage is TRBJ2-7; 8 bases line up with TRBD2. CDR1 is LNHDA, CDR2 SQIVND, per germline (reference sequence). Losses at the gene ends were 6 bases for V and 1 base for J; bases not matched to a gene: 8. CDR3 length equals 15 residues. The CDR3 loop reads CASSTRSGESYEQYF. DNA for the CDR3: TGTGCCAGTAGCACCCGTAGCGGGGAGTCCTACGAGCAGTACTTC. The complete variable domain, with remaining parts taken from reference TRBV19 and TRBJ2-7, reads DGGITQSPKYLFRKEGQNVTLSCEQNLNHDAMYWYRQDPGQGLRLIYYSQIVNDFQKGDIAEGYSVSREKKESFPLTVTSAQKNPTAFYLCASSTRSGESYEQYFGPGTRLTVT.

CDR3 coding DNA: TGTGCCAGCACCCTACTCAACAGAGAGTACGAGCAGTACTTC. Translated: CASTLLNREYEQYF. The V and J genes are TRBV28 and TRBJ2-7; D is ambiguous. V lost 7 bases and J 4 bases, leaving 17 bases between the germline ends. Germline CDR1 MDHEN, CDR2 SYDVKM. The CDR3 is 14 amino acids.

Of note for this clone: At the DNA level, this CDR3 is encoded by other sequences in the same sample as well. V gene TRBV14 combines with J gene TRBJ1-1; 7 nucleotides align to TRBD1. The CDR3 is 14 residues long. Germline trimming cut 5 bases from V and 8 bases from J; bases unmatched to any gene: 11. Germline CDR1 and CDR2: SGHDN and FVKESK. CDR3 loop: CASSYHTGAGEAFF. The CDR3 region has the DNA TGTGCCAGCAGCTATCATACAGGGGCCGGGGAAGCTTTCTTT.

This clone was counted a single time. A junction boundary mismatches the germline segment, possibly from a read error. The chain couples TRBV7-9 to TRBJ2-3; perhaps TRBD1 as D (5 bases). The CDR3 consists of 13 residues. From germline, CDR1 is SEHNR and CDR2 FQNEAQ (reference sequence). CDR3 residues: CAGRTPFTDTQYF. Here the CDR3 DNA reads TGTGCCGGCAGGACACCCTTCACAGATACGCAGTATTTT.

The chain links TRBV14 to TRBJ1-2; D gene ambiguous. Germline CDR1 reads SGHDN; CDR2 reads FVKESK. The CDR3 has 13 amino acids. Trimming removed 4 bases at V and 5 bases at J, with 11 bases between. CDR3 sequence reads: CASSRPSDYGYTF. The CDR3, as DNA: TGTGCCAGCAGCCGCCCCTCGGATTATGGCTACACCTTC.

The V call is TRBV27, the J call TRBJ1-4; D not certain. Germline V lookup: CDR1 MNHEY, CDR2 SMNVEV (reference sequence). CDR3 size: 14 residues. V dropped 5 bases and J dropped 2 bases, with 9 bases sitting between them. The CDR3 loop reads CASSRRDTNEKLFF. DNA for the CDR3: TGTGCCAGCAGTAGGAGGGATACTAATGAAAAACTGTTTTTT.